This T cell receptor beta chain is from a study of blood T cell repertoires in COVID-19. Some clones are missing from TCRdb's copy, which holds only in-frame ones; the method was immunoSEQ multiplex PCR. The table includes more than 200,000 clones, over 80% detected once. The sample consisted of PBMCs or T cells enriched from blood (not recorded which). The receptor comes from a young woman who had recovered from COVID-19.

The CDR3 here is CASSPDMIYGYTF. The CDR3 DNA reads TGTGCCAGCAGTCCGGACATGATCTATGGCTACACCTTC. The rearrangement links TRBV28 to TRBJ1-2, with D tentatively TRBD1 (5 bases). The V gene's germline CDR1 is MDHEN and CDR2 SYDVKM. V was cut by 5 bases and J by 4 bases, with 11 bases left in between. The CDR3 covers 13 residues.